Listed below are T cell receptor beta chains from one sample, sequenced in a study of blood T cell repertoires in COVID-19. The table came from immunoSEQ multiplex PCR; TCRdb's copy has only in-frame clones and leaves some out. The sample shows about 190,000 clones, around 90% of them seen only once. Source material: peripheral blood. These receptors all stem from a man aged 45-60 years with acute or convalescent COVID-19. CDR3s include the opening cysteine and the closing phenylalanine or tryptophan. D genes are given only for firm matches.

D: .
J: TRBJ2-1
V: TRBV27
CDR3: CASSYLRNNNEQFF

D: TRBD2
J: TRBJ2-3
V: TRBV7-3
CDR3: CASSRLAGSTDTQYF

D: TRBD1
J: TRBJ1-2
V: TRBV4-1
CDR3: CASSQPLGTGNRGYTF

D: .
J: TRBJ2-1
V: TRBV29-1
CDR3: CSASGVGYNEQFF

D: .
J: TRBJ1-2
V: TRBV3-1/TRBV3-2
CDR3: CASSQGRSVTF

D: .
J: TRBJ1-3
V: TRBV27
CDR3: CASSLRGTGNTIYF

D: TRBD2
J: TRBJ2-1
V: TRBV5-4
CDR3: CASSLGAGLAPNEQFF

D: TRBD1
J: TRBJ2-1
V: TRBV4-3
CDR3: CASSPFRGQGSNEQFF

D: TRBD1
J: TRBJ1-1
V: TRBV19
CDR3: CASSADRKNTEAFF

D: .
J: TRBJ2-2
V: TRBV6-5
CDR3: CASKLEGYAGELFF

D: .
J: TRBJ2-1
V: TRBV7-9
CDR3: CASSLAVVAGHQFF

D: TRBD2
J: TRBJ2-3
V: TRBV3-1/TRBV3-2
CDR3: CASSTSGDTDTQYF

D: TRBD1
J: TRBJ1-1
V: TRBV11-2
CDR3: CASSWDRGNTEAFF

D: TRBD1
J: TRBJ1-1
V: TRBV5-1
CDR3: CASYQGVRQNTEAFF

D: .
J: TRBJ1-2
V: TRBV6-1
CDR3: CASSDREESYGYTF

D: .
J: TRBJ1-1
V: TRBV11-2
CDR3: CASSLGFGRITEAFF

D: TRBD1
J: TRBJ1-1
V: TRBV2
CDR3: CASSEVEGARGTEAFF

D: TRBD1
J: TRBJ2-1
V: TRBV10-2
CDR3: CATSRDRGNEQFF

D: .
J: TRBJ2-2
V: TRBV24-1
CDR3: CATGAGNTGELFF

D: .
J: TRBJ1-4
V: TRBV7-9
CDR3: CASSPREGATNEKLFF

D: .
J: TRBJ2-3
V: TRBV7-2
CDR3: CASSLVGRPGTDTQYF

D: .
J: TRBJ2-5
V: TRBV27
CDR3: CASSFRVYQETQYF

D: .
J: TRBJ1-4
V: TRBV6-5
CDR3: CASSPGGTNEKLFF

D: .
J: TRBJ1-4
V: TRBV7-9
CDR3: CASKEGEKLFF

D: .
J: TRBJ2-1
V: TRBV19
CDR3: CASSTGQLSYNEQFF

D: TRBD1
J: TRBJ2-3
V: TRBV30
CDR3: CAWSLGQGGSTDTQYF

D: .
J: TRBJ1-4
V: TRBV7-9
CDR3: CASSRQAATNEKLFF

D: .
J: TRBJ1-5
V: TRBV15
CDR3: CATSDVRNNQPQHF